This T cell receptor (beta chain) was sequenced for a study of T cell responses to AZD1222 COVID-19 vaccine. The method was immunoSEQ multiplex PCR; TCRdb's version includes in-frame clones alone and lacks a portion of them. This table has some 120,000 clones, around 83% appearing once. The V end was cut by 6 bases, the J end by 1 base, with 12 bases between. Germline CDR1 SGHTA, CDR2 FQGNSA. The CDR3 totals 14 residues. The sample was peripheral blood, taken 28 days after the second AZD1222 dose. The chain links TRBV7-2 to TRBJ2-5; the D call may be TRBD1 or TRBD2 (5 bases each). This TCR derives from an adult who received the AZD1222 COVID-19 vaccine. The CDR3 region has the DNA TGTGCCAGCAGGTCAGGGACCCGCCAAGAGACCCAGTACTTC. This translates into CASRSGTRQETQYF.